Each of the 20 T cell receptor beta chains below was sequenced from the same sample in a study of T cells in Graves' hyperthyroidism and ophthalmopathy. The investigators amplified TCR beta CDR3 regions from RNA transcripts. HTBI primers were the set used in a first-round RT-PCR of the TCR CDR3. Using its own MiXCR run on the multiplex PCR reads, TCRdb lists one record per CDR3 protein. This sample has about 560,000 distinct CDR3 sequences, with 15% to 18% found just once. The sample comprised blood. Receptor source: a woman aged 25-40 years with Graves' hyperthyroidism.

In its sample, this clonotype was seen a few times. This chain uses TRBV12-3 or TRBV12-4 with TRBJ2-7; TRBD1 aligns across 7 bases. J lost 6 bases, V lost 3 bases, and 5 bases had no gene match. The CDR3 is 13 residues long. The chain's CDR3 is CASSFYRGREQYF. The CDR3, as DNA: TGTGCCAGCAGTTTTTACAGGGGACGCGAGCAGTACTTC.

This chain connects TRBV7-6 to TRBJ2-7, with D possibly called TRBD1 or TRBD2 (5 bases each). The CDR3 loop spans 17 amino acids. The V gene's germline CDR1 is SGHVS and CDR2 FNYEAQ. V was trimmed by 3 bases and J by 0 bases, leaving 18 bases between them. The CDR3 spells CASSFGTPDVVSYEQYF. Written as DNA, the CDR3 is TGTGCCAGCAGCTTTGGGACCCCTGACGTCGTCTCCTACGAGCAGTACTTC.

The chain joins TRBV20-1 to TRBJ2-3; D might be TRBD2 (6 bases). V gave up 2 bases and J gave up 2 bases, with 20 bases separating them. The germline CDR1 and CDR2 sequences are DFQATT and SNEGSKA (reference sequence). The CDR3 consists of 17 residues. The DNA for the CDR3 is TGCAGTGCTAGACCATACCCCGATAGCGGAATCACAGATACGCAGTATTTT. It yields the protein CSARPYPDSGITDTQYF.

The chain combines TRBV29-1 with TRBJ1-1; D unresolved. The germline gives CDR1 SQVTM, CDR2 ANQGSEA. The CDR3 contains 15 residues. V lost 4 bases, J lost 0 bases, and 15 bases lay in between. DNA for the CDR3: TGCAGCGTTGGAGATCCGGGGTACATGAACACTGAAGCTTTCTTT. Encoded protein: CSVGDPGYMNTEAFF.

Remarks on this clonotype: Being one base from a much bigger clone, this may be a read error. J is TRBJ1-2 and V is TRBV18; 9 bases fit TRBD1. The CDR3 contains 15 residues. Germline V gene sequence: CDR1 KGHSH, CDR2 LQKENI. V lost 5 bases and J lost 7; bases outside the gene matches: 11. The chain's CDR3 is CASSSGQGPGFGYTF. Written as DNA, the CDR3 is TGTGCCAGCTCATCCGGACAGGGGCCGGGATTTGGCTACACCTTC.

This clonotype was counted at least ten times. The chain is built from TRBV4-1 and TRBJ2-3, with 10 bases fitting TRBD2. CDR3 length: 19 amino acids. The ends lost 2 bases at V and 6 bases at J; junction bases unmatched: 17. Germline V CDR1 and CDR2: MGHRA, YSYEKL. The CDR3 bases are TGCGCCAGCAGCCAATTCTACTCAGCGGGAGGGCCGTTTTATGATACGCAGTATTTT. This gives the protein CASSQFYSAGGPFYDTQYF.

There are a few counts of this clonotype. The chain joins TRBV20-1 to TRBJ2-3; the match to TRBD2 covers 12 bases. V lost 5 bases, J lost 5 bases, and 8 bases stayed unmatched. Germline CDR1 is DFQATT and CDR2 is SNEGSKA (reference sequence). The CDR3 loop spans 15 amino acids. DNA for the CDR3: TGCAGTGCTCCAGGACAGGGACTAGCGGGAGATACGCAGTATTTT. Translated, it gives CSAPGQGLAGDTQYF.

This chain uses TRBV27 with TRBJ2-3; D gene ambiguous. V was pared by 5 bases and J by 0 bases, with 15 bases between. The length of the CDR3 is 16 residues. The germline gives CDR1 MNHEY, CDR2 SMNVEV (reference sequence). The CDR3 region has the DNA TGTGCCAGCAGTCGGTGGGAATTATCTAGCACAGATACGCAGTATTTT. Amino acid sequence: CASSRWELSSTDTQYF.

This clonotype was counted ten times or more. V usage is TRBV18 and J usage is TRBJ1-4, with D unresolved. This CDR3 spans 14 amino acids. Germline CDR1 KGHSH, CDR2 LQKENI. The V and J ends lost 3 bases and 0 bases respectively, with 5 bases between them. CDR3 residues: CASSPQATNEKLFF. CDR3 bases: TGTGCCAGCTCACCCCAGGCAACTAATGAAAAACTGTTTTTT.

This clonotype has a handful of counts. The chain links TRBV27 to TRBJ2-7; 10 bases line up with TRBD2. Germline V CDR1 and CDR2: MNHEY, SMNVEV (reference sequence). The J segment lost 4 bases and the V segment lost 8 bases, leaving 8 bases of the junction unmatched. This CDR3 comprises 14 residues. In nucleotides, the CDR3 is TGTGCCAGCGGTCCTAGCGGGAGTTGGTACGAGCAGTACTTC. This sequence encodes CASGPSGSWYEQYF.

The chain joins TRBV7-2 to TRBJ2-5, with TRBD1 matching over 7 bases. CDR1 is SGHTA, CDR2 FQGNSA, per germline. The J segment lost 5 bases and the V segment lost 8 bases, leaving 8 bases of the junction unmatched. There are 13 residues in the CDR3. The CDR3 DNA reads TGTGCCAGCGGAGGACAGGCGAAGGAGACCCAGTACTTC. This gives the protein CASGGQAKETQYF.

Concerning this clonotype: This may be a read error, as it is one base from a much larger clone. No conserved phenylalanine or tryptophan ends this CDR3, so it is likely a read error. The rearrangement links TRBV5-1 to TRBJ2-7, with 7 bases fitting TRBD2. The CDR3 runs to 12 residues. Germline CDR1 reads SGHRS; CDR2 reads YFSETQ. CDR3 coding DNA: TGTGCCAGCGGGGCGACCTCCTACGAGCAGTACCTC. It codes for CASGATSYEQYL.

This clonotype was observed at least ten times. The rearrangement links TRBV5-5 to TRBJ2-1; 9 bases align to TRBD1. V shed 3 bases and J 5 bases; nucleotides not matched to a gene: 6. This CDR3 comprises 15 residues. Germline CDR1 SGHKS, CDR2 YYEKEE (reference sequence). The CDR3 DNA follows: TGTGCCAGCAGCTGGACAGGGGCTGGTAACAATGAGCAGTTCTTC. Encoded protein: CASSWTGAGNNEQFF.

The chain is built from TRBV9 and TRBJ2-7; D remains ambiguous. CDR3 length equals 15 residues. Germline V gene lookup returns CDR1 SGDLS and CDR2 YYNGEE. Trimming stripped 6 bases from V and 3 bases from J, with 19 bases between. The CDR3 nucleotides are TGTGCCAGCACCGGAAGTGAACCAAGTTGCTACGAGCAGTACTTC. Translation: CASTGSEPSCYEQYF.

In regard to this clonotype: A read error may produce the germline difference seen at one junction end. The genes are TRBV20-1 and TRBJ2-7; 12 bases match TRBD2. The CDR3 sequence is 20 residues long. Germline V CDR1 and CDR2: DFQATT, SNEGSKA (reference sequence). CDR3 sequence: CSASPFITSGRTIYPYQQYF. Written as DNA, the CDR3 is TGCAGTGCTTCCCCCTTTATAACTAGCGGGAGGACTATATACCCCTACCAGCAGTACTTC.

Many counts were recorded for this clonotype. This chain links TRBV20-1 with TRBJ2-3; 10 nucleotides agree with TRBD2. The germline V gene has CDR1 DFQATT and CDR2 SNEGSKA (reference sequence). The CDR3 covers 18 residues. V shed 5 bases and J 1 base; nucleotides not matched to a gene: 15. Here the CDR3 reads CSAESGLAGARGTDTQYF. The CDR3 DNA sequence: TGCAGTGCTGAGTCCGGCCTAGCGGGAGCGCGGGGCACAGATACGCAGTATTTT.

The table lists this clonotype with many counts. The chain employs TRBV3-1 and TRBJ1-5; 8 bases map to TRBD1. CDR3 size: 14 residues. V trimming: 2 bases; J trimming: 4 bases; junction bases outside the gene matches: 1. Germline V lookup: CDR1 LGHDT, CDR2 YNNKEL (reference sequence). CDR3 amino acids: CASSQTGGNQPQHF. For the CDR3, the DNA is TGTGCCAGCAGCCAAACAGGGGGGAATCAGCCCCAGCATTTT.

The chain is built from TRBV2 and TRBJ1-4; no clear D. CDR1 and CDR2 (germline): SNHLY, FYNNEI. The germline V and J ends were trimmed by 0 bases and 8 bases, with 13 bases remaining between them. This CDR3 contains 15 residues. The CDR3 loop reads CASSEAIGPREKLFF. CDR3 in DNA: TGTGCCAGCAGTGAAGCGATCGGACCCAGGGAAAAACTGTTTTTT.

This clonotype appeared a few times. This chain uses TRBV5-1 with TRBJ2-1; TRBD2 matches at 9 bases. J gave up 7 bases and V 1 base, and 9 bases lay outside the gene matches. CDR1 is SGHRS and CDR2 is YFSETQ in the germline V gene. The CDR3 length is 16 residues. This CDR3 is CASSLLAGGAGNEQFF. The DNA of the CDR3 is TGCGCCAGCAGCTTGCTTGCGGGAGGGGCCGGGAATGAGCAGTTCTTC.

This chain links TRBV9 with TRBJ2-2, with 11 nucleotides matching TRBD1. CDR3 length: 16 amino acids. Germline V gene sequence: CDR1 SGDLS, CDR2 YYNGEE. V trimming: 3 bases; J trimming: 4 bases; junction bases outside the gene matches: 5. The chain's CDR3 is CASSGEGQGGTGELFF. The CDR3 DNA is TGTGCCAGCAGCGGAGAGGGACAGGGGGGCACCGGGGAGCTGTTTTTT.